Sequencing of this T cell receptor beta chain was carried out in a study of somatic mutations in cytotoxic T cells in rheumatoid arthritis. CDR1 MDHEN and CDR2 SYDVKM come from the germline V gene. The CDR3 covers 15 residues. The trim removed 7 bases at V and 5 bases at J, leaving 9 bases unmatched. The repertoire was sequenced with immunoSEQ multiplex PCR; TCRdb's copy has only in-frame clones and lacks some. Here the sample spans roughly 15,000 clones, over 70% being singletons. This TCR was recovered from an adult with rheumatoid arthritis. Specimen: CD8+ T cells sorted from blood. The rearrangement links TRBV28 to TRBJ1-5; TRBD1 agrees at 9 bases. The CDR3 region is CASTWGQGIDQPQHF. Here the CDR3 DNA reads TGTGCCAGCACCTGGGGACAGGGTATCGATCAGCCCCAGCATTTT.